What follows are 6 T cell receptor beta chains derived from one specimen sequenced in a study of glioma-infiltrating T cells. TCR alpha and beta CDR3 regions were amplified from RNA using iRepertoire nested multiplex PCR. In TCRdb, the multiplex PCR reads were re-called with MiXCR into one record per CDR3 protein. There are 400,000 or so distinct CDR3 sequences in the sample; roughly two fifths occur only once, and approximately 12% lies in the top ten. The sample consisted of glioma tissue, nonneoplastic brain tissue, or PBMCs (not recorded which). These receptors were taken from a human donor with low-grade glioma or glioblastoma, undergoing nonglioma brain surgery, or in good health (not recorded which).

Notes on this clonotype: A read error may account for a junction end that differs from germline. The gene calls are TRBV6-6 and TRBJ1-2; D may be TRBD1 (6 bases). Germline CDR1 reads MNHNY; CDR2 reads SVGAGI (reference sequence). This CDR3 has 13 amino acids. CDR3 bases: TGTGCCATCAGTGAGGGGGGGGCGCGAGGCTACACCTTC. It yields the protein CAISEGGARGYTF.

The chain uses TRBV5-1 and TRBJ1-1; 8 nucleotides line up with TRBD1. Germline V gene lookup returns CDR1 SGHRS and CDR2 YFSETQ. This CDR3 has 15 amino acids. The ends lost 4 bases at V and 4 bases at J; junction bases unmatched: 9. CDR3 nucleotides: TGCGCCAGCAGCCCTACAGGGGGAGAGGGCACTGAAGCTTTCTTT. Translation gives CASSPTGGEGTEAFF.

The rearrangement links TRBV5-5 to TRBJ2-5, with D tentatively TRBD1 or TRBD2 (5 bases each). This CDR3 has 14 amino acids. Germline CDR1 is SGHKS and CDR2 is YYEKEE (reference sequence). The V end lost 4 bases, the J end lost 5 bases, and 15 bases lay between the germline ends. The CDR3 nucleotides read TGTGCCAGCAGCCGGGACGCCTGGACGGAGACCCAGTACTTC. This codes for CASSRDAWTETQYF.

This clonotype has a handful of counts. The chain couples TRBV20-1 to TRBJ1-1, with a tentative D call TRBD1 (5 bases). Germline CDR1 is DFQATT and CDR2 is SNEGSKA (reference sequence). The V and J ends lost 0 bases and 5 bases respectively, with 13 bases between them. This CDR3 has 14 amino acids. The CDR3 nucleotides are TGCAGTGCTAGAGATGCACGGGGCTGGACTGAAGCTTTCTTT. Translation: CSARDARGWTEAFF.

This clonotype was counted at least ten times. This chain uses TRBV6-2 or TRBV6-3 with TRBJ1-1; TRBD1 might be the D (5 bases). Germline V gene lookup returns CDR1 MNHEY and CDR2 SVGEGT. There are 13 residues in the CDR3. V lost 2 bases and J lost 5, with 9 bases in between. In DNA form, the CDR3 reads TGTGCCAGCAGTTACACAGGAGGGACTGAAGCTTTCTTT. This gives the protein CASSYTGGTEAFF.

The table lists this clonotype with a few counts. The CDR3 here is CATSRLSSYEQYF. The CDR3 nucleotides are TGTGCCACCAGCAGACTCAGCTCCTACGAGCAGTACTTC. The J gene is TRBJ2-7, the V gene TRBV15; D ambiguous. Germline lookup yields CDR1 LNHNV and CDR2 YYDKDF (reference sequence). Trimming removed 2 bases from V and 0 bases from J, with 5 bases in between. The CDR3 has 13 residues. Based on the CDR3 plus reference TRBV15 and TRBJ2-7, the full variable domain is DAMVIQNPRYQVTQFGKPVTLSCSQTLNHNVMYWYQQKSSQAPKLLFHYYDKDFNNEADTPDNFQSRRPNTSFCFLDIRSPGLGDTAMYLCATSRLSSYEQYFGPGTRLTVT.